The T cell receptor beta chain under discussion was sequenced for a study of shared clonotypes between healthy human individuals. Overall study context: Three CD4 naive, three CD4 memory, two CD8 naive and one CD8 memory plate were used per donor. Study conclusions and caveats: The low donor count limited represented genetic and exposure-history diversity.

A note on this clone: Its target is unknown.

Only in-frame clones appear in the TCRdb table, and some are missing; sequencing was by immunoSEQ multiplex PCR. The table has 2 million to 2.5 million clones, approximately 96% seen once. The CDR3 loop spans 15 amino acids. V gave up 0 bases and J gave up 0 bases, with 9 bases separating them. Germline CDR1 is ENHRY and CDR2 is SYGVKD. V usage is TRBV10-3 and J usage is TRBJ2-7; D uncertain. The sample was naive CD4+ T cells sorted from blood. Sample subset: CD45RA+ positively selected. The source of this sequence is a man aged 18 to 29 in good health. DNA of the CDR3: TGTGCCATCAGTGAGTCCCAGGAGAGCTCCTACGAGCAGTACTTC. Protein: CAISESQESSYEQYF.